Given below is one T cell receptor beta chain in context. This specimen belongs to a study of blood T cell repertoires in COVID-19. Study at large: The origin of the acute and convalescent COVID-19 samples was the United States, Italy and Spain. The analysed material was cDNA or gDNA that came from T cells, B-cell-depleted T cells, or PBMCs.

How the authors handled the data: Nucleated cell number was recorded as an estimate derived from reference gene primer amplification. Clones were read by immunoSEQ multiplex PCR, and TCRdb kept only the in-frame ones, dropping some. V and J calls and clone size come straight from that table; D and trimming were deduced from the DNA. The sample includes some 150,000 clones, approximately 82% of them seen just once. The CDR3 consists of 16 residues. Germline V lookup: CDR1 SEHNR, CDR2 FQNEAQ (reference sequence). V lost 7 bases and J lost 4; bases outside the gene matches: 12. This chain joins TRBV7-9 and TRBJ2-5; 10 nucleotides match TRBD1. Sequenced material: peripheral blood. The receptor was isolated from a human donor in a cohort sampled during active COVID-19. CDR3 DNA sequence: TGTGCCAGCACCCTCCGGGACAGGGGCTATAGAGAGACCCAGTACTTC. This translates into CASTLRDRGYRETQYF.